The rows below give T cell receptor beta chains drawn from one sample of a study of shared clonotypes between healthy human individuals. Measured with immunoSEQ multiplex PCR; TCRdb has only the in-frame clones, and not every one. The sample carries 2 million to 3 million clones, 93% recorded once. The sequencing sample was made of naive CD4+ T cells from PBMCs. The receptors come from a young man in good health. Some clones in this sample may be carry-over from other donors' samples. Both conserved end residues are part of each CDR3. Fields, in order: D gene, V gene, clone size, J gene, CDR3 protein, CDR3 DNA. A D gene is named only where the DNA matches it firmly. The size of a clone is reported for some rows only, either as once, few or many, or as a class for expanded clones.

TRBD1	TRBV28	NA	TRBJ2-2	CASSLDRVMTGELFF	TGTGCCAGCAGTTTAGACAGGGTGATGACCGGGGAGCTGTTTTTT
NA	TRBV28	NA	TRBJ2-6	CASSPPGLSGANVLTF	TGTGCCAGCAGTCCCCCCGGGCTCTCTGGGGCCAACGTCCTGACTTTC
TRBD2	TRBV7-9	NA	TRBJ2-5	CASGLAGEETQYF	TGTGCCAGCGGCCTAGCGGGAGAGGAGACCCAGTACTTC
NA	TRBV5-4	NA	TRBJ1-1	CASSFLSLENTEAFF	TGTGCCAGCAGCTTCTTATCCTTAGAGAACACTGAAGCTTTCTTT
NA	TRBV5-1	NA	TRBJ2-7	CASSSGQGGYEQYF	TGCGCCAGCAGTTCCGGACAAGGGGGGTACGAGCAGTACTTC
NA	TRBV29-1	NA	TRBJ2-7	CSVGVLTRPYEQYF	TGCAGCGTTGGTGTGCTCACACGACCCTACGAGCAGTACTTC
TRBD2	TRBV4-1	once	TRBJ2-1	CASSQEPAGGGNEQFF	TGCGCCAGCAGCCAAGAACCAGCGGGAGGGGGCAATGAGCAGTTCTTC
TRBD2	TRBV6-1	once	TRBJ2-3	CASKTLAGGASGQYF	TGTGCCAGCAAGACTCTAGCGGGTGGGGCTAGCGGGCAGTATTTT
NA	TRBV7-7	NA	TRBJ2-3	CASSPMVVADTQYF	TGTGCCAGCAGCCCGATGGTAGTGGCGGATACGCAGTATTTT
TRBD2	TRBV7-6	NA	TRBJ2-6	CASSLGGGASGANVLTF	TGTGCCAGCAGCTTAGGGGGAGGGGCCTCTGGGGCCAACGTCCTGACTTTC
NA	TRBV6-4	NA	TRBJ2-3	CASSTQGYGTDTQYF	TGTGCCAGCAGCACCCAGGGCTACGGCACAGATACGCAGTATTTT
TRBD2	TRBV7-3	NA	TRBJ2-3	CASSLLPAGVTDTQYF	TGTGCCAGCAGCTTACTTCCGGCGGGAGTAACAGATACGCAGTATTTT
TRBD1	TRBV7-9	few	TRBJ2-5	CASSQRLGVQGHGETQYF	TGTGCCAGCAGCCAGCGTTTAGGAGTACAGGGGCACGGAGAGACCCAGTACTTC
TRBD2	TRBV10-3	once	TRBJ2-7	CAITAGGSYEQYF	TGTGCCATCACGGCGGGAGGGAGTTACGAGCAGTACTTC
NA	TRBV4-1	few	TRBJ1-2	CASSQDGGNYGYTF	TGCGCCAGCAGCCAAGATGGAGGGAACTATGGCTACACCTTC
TRBD1	TRBV29-1	NA	TRBJ2-5	CSVPRDRETQYF	TGCAGCGTGCCCCGGGACAGAGAGACCCAGTACTTC
NA	TRBV5-1	NA	TRBJ1-1	CASSSTANTEAFF	TGCGCCAGCAGCTCGACAGCGAACACTGAAGCTTTCTTT
NA	TRBV18	NA	TRBJ1-2	CASSPKGQTNSNYGYTF	TGTGCCAGCTCACCAAAGGGCCAGACCAATAGCAACTATGGCTACACCTTC
TRBD2	TRBV28	NA	TRBJ2-1	CASSFWREIYNEQFF	TGTGCCAGCAGTTTCTGGCGGGAGATATACAATGAGCAGTTCTTC
NA	TRBV28	NA	TRBJ2-1	CASPPTALSYNEQFF	TGTGCCAGCCCTCCGACAGCGCTCTCCTACAATGAGCAGTTCTTC
TRBD1	TRBV12-5	NA	TRBJ1-2	CASGFGTGDYGYTF	TGTGCTAGTGGTTTTGGGACAGGGGACTATGGCTACACCTTC
TRBD2	TRBV7-8	once	TRBJ2-1	CASSKPGLAVYNEQFF	TGTGCCAGCAGCAAACCAGGACTAGCGGTCTACAATGAGCAGTTCTTC
TRBD1	TRBV7-2	NA	TRBJ1-5	CASSQGQGDQPQHF	TGTGCCAGCAGCCAGGGACAGGGAGACCAGCCCCAGCATTTT
NA	TRBV6-1	NA	TRBJ1-2	CASRGGDYGYTF	TGTGCCAGCAGAGGAGGGGACTATGGCTACACCTTC
TRBD1	TRBV5-6	NA	TRBJ2-1	CASSLQGQGAEQFF	TGTGCCAGCAGCTTGCAGGGACAGGGCGCTGAGCAGTTCTTC
NA	TRBV23-1	NA	TRBJ2-7	CASAPVPGNYEQYF	TGCGCCAGCGCCCCAGTCCCAGGCAACTACGAGCAGTACTTC
TRBD1	TRBV6-6	NA	TRBJ1-3	CASSSGGSGNTIYF	TGTGCCAGCAGTTCAGGGGGATCTGGAAACACCATATATTTT
NA	TRBV5-4	NA	TRBJ1-1	CASNGWEQTNTEAFF	TGTGCCAGCAATGGCTGGGAACAGACGAACACTGAAGCTTTCTTT
NA	TRBV6-6	NA	TRBJ2-5	CASSSHIGVAAQTQYF	TGTGCCAGCAGTTCCCACATAGGGGTAGCGGCACAGACCCAGTACTTC
NA	TRBV5-1	once	TRBJ1-2	CASSLGGGRDYGYTF	TGCGCCAGCAGCTTGGGTGGCGGACGAGACTATGGCTACACCTTC
NA	TRBV6-1	NA	TRBJ2-6	CASSGTRPGANVLTF	TGTGCCAGCAGTGGGACGAGGCCTGGGGCCAACGTCCTGACTTTC
NA	TRBV11-3	NA	TRBJ2-5	CASSPPWEETQYF	TGTGCCAGCAGCCCCCCATGGGAAGAGACCCAGTACTTC
NA	TRBV28	NA	TRBJ2-7	CAIMAGRGYEQYF	TGTGCCATAATGGCGGGGAGAGGCTACGAGCAGTACTTC
NA	TRBV2	NA	TRBJ1-2	CASRDSFRGYTF	TGTGCCAGCAGGGACAGCTTTAGAGGCTACACCTTC
TRBD1	TRBV6-6	NA	TRBJ1-2	CASSYRDREAGYTF	TGTGCCAGCAGTTACAGGGACAGGGAAGCTGGCTACACCTTC
NA	TRBV5-1	NA	TRBJ2-3	CASSLEAGASTDTQYF	TGCGCCAGCAGCTTGGAGGCAGGCGCTAGCACAGATACGCAGTATTTT
TRBD2	TRBV6-1	NA	TRBJ2-1	CASSVSGLAGLFF	TGTGCCAGCAGTGTATCGGGACTAGCGGGCCTGTTCTTC
TRBD2	TRBV7-2	NA	TRBJ2-7	CASSLGGSGKSSYEQYF	TGTGCCAGCAGCTTAGGTGGGAGCGGGAAGAGCTCCTACGAGCAGTACTTC
NA	TRBV6-5	NA	TRBJ2-7	CASSPPVYEQYF	TGTGCCAGCAGTCCACCTGTCTACGAGCAGTACTTC
TRBD1	TRBV6-5	NA	TRBJ1-6	CASSSRTGGNSPLHF	TGTGCCAGCAGTTCCCGGACAGGGGGTAATTCACCCCTCCACTTT
NA	TRBV5-1	NA	TRBJ2-3	CASSLRTPTGDTQYF	TGCGCCAGCAGCTTGAGGACACCCACCGGAGATACGCAGTATTTT
NA	TRBV20-1	NA	TRBJ1-1	CSARVHTEAFF	TGCAGTGCTAGAGTACACACTGAAGCTTTCTTT
TRBD1	TRBV5-1	NA	TRBJ2-5	CASSTETGGAGTQYF	TGCGCCAGCAGCACAGAGACAGGGGGCGCGGGGACCCAGTACTTC
TRBD2	TRBV19	NA	TRBJ2-2	CASSPSGANTGELFF	TGTGCCAGTAGTCCTAGCGGGGCTAACACCGGGGAGCTGTTTTTT
NA	TRBV9	NA	TRBJ2-2	CASSPGLVHTGELFF	TGTGCCAGCAGCCCCGGTTTAGTGCACACCGGGGAGCTGTTTTTT
TRBD1	TRBV19	NA	TRBJ1-2	CASTRNPPGTGGHGYTF	TGTGCCAGTACGCGAAACCCGCCCGGGACAGGGGGTCATGGCTACACCTTC
NA	TRBV12-2	NA	TRBJ2-7	CASRLGYATGYEQYF	TGTGCAAGTCGCTTGGGGTATGCAACTGGCTACGAGCAGTACTTC
TRBD2	TRBV7-9	NA	TRBJ2-7	CASSSPPGLAGDEQYF	TGTGCCAGCAGCTCGCCCCCGGGACTAGCGGGCGACGAGCAGTACTTC
TRBD1	TRBV19	NA	TRBJ2-2	CASSSRTGGDTGELFF	TGTGCCAGTAGTTCTCGGACAGGGGGCGACACCGGGGAGCTGTTTTTT
NA	TRBV27	NA	TRBJ1-2	CASSFVRRRLTF	TGTGCCAGCAGTTTTGTCCGAAGGCGCCTCACCTTC
NA	TRBV29-1	NA	TRBJ2-7	CSVEDRSDYEQYF	TGCAGCGTTGAAGATCGATCGGATTACGAGCAGTACTTC
NA	TRBV2	NA	TRBJ2-3	CASSGRTIPDTQYF	TGTGCCAGCAGTGGCCGGACTATCCCAGATACGCAGTATTTT
TRBD1	TRBV15	NA	TRBJ2-1	CATSRFPGTGYNEQFF	TGTGCCACCAGCAGATTCCCCGGGACAGGATACAATGAGCAGTTCTTC
TRBD2	TRBV6-1	NA	TRBJ2-1	CASTMTSGTYNEQFF	TGTGCCAGCACCATGACTAGCGGGACCTACAATGAGCAGTTCTTC
TRBD2	TRBV5-1	NA	TRBJ2-1	CASEISGGYNEQFF	TGCGCCAGTGAGATTAGCGGGGGATACAATGAGCAGTTCTTC